This TCR beta chain was profiled in a study of T-cell reconstitution after alpha-beta-depleted transplantation in children. V was clipped by 3 bases and J by 2 bases, with 11 bases between them. The CDR3 sequence is 15 residues long. Germline V lookup: CDR1 KGHDR, CDR2 SFDVKD. A note on this clonotype: What it binds is not known.

Study-wide findings and caveats: From newly produced T cells came most of the T-cell counts and diversity one year after transplant. After transplant, at about two months, alpha-beta T cells were reportedly derived from several hundred expanded graft clones.

A TCRbeta library incorporating unique molecular identifiers was prepared. TCRdb called the PCR reads again in MiXCR, with one record for every CDR3 protein. Of around 700,000 distinct CDR3 sequences listed, roughly 13% were seen once; the top ten hold 0.79%. This sequence originates from a girl aged 2-15 years with congenital amegakaryocytic thrombocytopenia, due to receive a stem cell transplant. Sequencing used PBMCs, obtained before TCRalphabeta/CD19-depleted stem cell transplant. The V gene is TRBV24-1, the J gene TRBJ2-3; D gene uncertain. CDR3 sequence (DNA): TGTGCCACCAGTGATGAGCCCCCGGACACAGATACGCAGTATTTT. As protein: CATSDEPPDTDTQYF.